Described below is a single T cell receptor (beta chain) sequence and its context. This sample is drawn from a study of control samples from healthy donors and cancer patients. Repertoires were generated with immunoSEQ multiplex PCR, while TCRdb's copy carries only in-frame clones and drops some. The sample lists roughly 88,000 clones, 91% occurring once. The ends lost 0 bases at V and 10 bases at J; junction bases unmatched: 5. Germline V gene data show CDR1 as KGHSH and CDR2 as LQKENI. The CDR3 length is 15 residues. The sequence was obtained from a man aged 50 or older in good health. What was sequenced was blood. This chain links TRBV18 with TRBJ1-6, with TRBD1 matching over 8 bases. The CDR3 spells CASSPPNRGESPLHF. The DNA for the CDR3 is TGTGCCAGCTCACCACCGAACAGGGGGGAGTCACCCCTCCACTTT.